A single sample gave rise to the 2 T cell receptor beta chains below, sequenced in a study of T cell repertoires in cytomegalovirus infection. TCRdb ran MiXCR on the reads and lists one entry per CDR3 protein. The sample lists about 310,000 distinct CDR3 sequences; 9.6% were seen once. Specimen: PBMCs. Receptor source: a human donor in good health (CMV status not recorded). Some clones in this sample may be carry-over from other donors' samples.

Many counts were recorded for this clonotype. The chain is built from TRBV6-2 or TRBV6-3 and TRBJ2-1; weak D call: TRBD2 (6 bases). This CDR3 contains 14 residues. Germline V gives CDR1 MNHEY, CDR2 SVGEGT. V lost 4 bases, J lost 5 bases, and 12 bases lay in between. The CDR3 coding sequence is TGTGCCAGCAGTTGGAGGGGTCGTGACAATGAGCAGTTCTTC. This sequence encodes CASSWRGRDNEQFF.

This clonotype has at least ten counts. The chain combines TRBV7-8 with TRBJ2-3; 7 nucleotides match TRBD2. This CDR3 is built from 15 residues. V dropped 5 bases and J dropped 3; count of bases not matched to a gene: 8. Germline values: CDR1 SGHVS, CDR2 FQNEAQ. The CDR3 sequence is CASSGRGGPTDTQYF. The DNA of the CDR3 is TGTGCCAGCAGCGGCCGCGGGGGTCCTACAGATACGCAGTATTTT.